The rows below give T cell receptor beta chains drawn from one sample of a study of cytomegalovirus exposure and HLA in healthy donors. Measured with immunoSEQ multiplex PCR; TCRdb has only the in-frame clones, and not every one. Found here are some 90,000 clones, 76% of them singletons; the top ten hold 3% to 3.5%. The source material was PBMCs. These receptors were obtained from a man aged 40-49 years in good health and CMV-seronegative. Both conserved end residues are part of each CDR3. A D gene is named only where the DNA matches it firmly. Expanded clones get a size class; other rows say once, few or many, or leave the size out.

cdr3_aa cdr3_nt v_call d_call clone_size j_call
CASSRDNSNQPQHF TGTGCCAGCAGCCGGGATAATAGCAATCAGCCCCAGCATTTT TRBV7-9 NA NA TRBJ1-5
CASSKGEITEAFF TGTGCCAGCAGTAAAGGGGAAATCACTGAAGCTTTCTTT TRBV6-5 NA NA TRBJ1-1
CASIRNTEAFF TGTGCCAGCATCAGGAACACTGAAGCTTTCTTT TRBV28 NA NA TRBJ1-1
CASGFGLAGVYEQYF TGTGCTAGTGGTTTCGGACTAGCGGGGGTCTACGAGCAGTACTTC TRBV12-5 TRBD2 few TRBJ2-7
CASSPVISYEQYF TGTGCCAGCAGCCCTGTCATTTCCTACGAGCAGTACTTC TRBV7-9 NA NA TRBJ2-7
CASNLQGIDYGYTF TGTGCCAGCAACCTACAGGGGATTGACTATGGCTACACCTTC TRBV13 TRBD1 NA TRBJ1-2
CAISLTGGVGEKLFF TGTGCCATCAGCCTCACAGGAGGGGTCGGTGAAAAACTGTTTTTT TRBV10-3 NA NA TRBJ1-4
CASSQGPRDRGYEQYF TGCGCCAGCAGCCAGGGACCCCGGGACAGGGGCTACGAGCAGTACTTC TRBV4-1 TRBD1 few TRBJ2-7
CASNPGQDTGELFF TGTGCCAGCAATCCGGGACAGGACACCGGGGAGCTGTTTTTT TRBV6-1 TRBD1 NA TRBJ2-2
CASSPRSSGGPGELFF TGTGCCAGCAGCCCCAGGAGTAGCGGGGGACCCGGGGAGCTGTTTTTT TRBV9 TRBD2 NA TRBJ2-2
CASSQTGSGLSEQYF TGTGCCAGCAGTCAGACCGGGTCGGGGTTGAGCGAGCAGTACTTC TRBV7-9 NA NA TRBJ2-7
CASSPPRGPQETQYF TGCGCCAGCAGCCCCCCGAGGGGGCCCCAAGAGACCCAGTACTTC TRBV4-1 TRBD1 once TRBJ2-5
CASSFSGGAPDTQYF TGTGCCAGCAGCTTTAGCGGGGGGGCCCCAGATACGCAGTATTTT TRBV7-9 TRBD2 NA TRBJ2-3
CAWRDFPTSTRPEWVLGYTF TGTGCCTGGAGAGACTTCCCCACCTCAACCCGACCGGAATGGGTTCTTGGCTACACCTTC TRBV30 NA NA TRBJ1-2
CASSITSYTEAFF TGTGCCAGTAGTATCACTTCTTACACTGAAGCTTTCTTT TRBV19 NA few TRBJ1-1
CSVGGGRGTGNTIYF TGCAGCGTTGGTGGGGGCAGGGGGACTGGAAACACCATATATTTT TRBV29-1 TRBD1 few TRBJ1-3
CASSPPGGYEQYF TGTGCCAGCAGTCCGCCAGGGGGCTACGAGCAGTACTTC TRBV28 TRBD1 NA TRBJ2-7
CASNREGAHTEAFF TGTGCCAGCAACCGAGAAGGGGCGCACACTGAAGCTTTCTTT TRBV2 NA NA TRBJ1-1
CASSVGTGARGYTF TGTGCCAGCAGTGTCGGGACAGGGGCGCGAGGCTACACCTTC TRBV6-1 TRBD1 NA TRBJ1-2
CASSIEVQNTEAFF TGTGCCAGCAGCATTGAGGTTCAGAACACTGAAGCTTTCTTT TRBV9 NA NA TRBJ1-1
CASSQTARAQHF TGTGCCAGCAGTCAAACTGCCCGGGCCCAGCATTTT TRBV28 NA NA TRBJ1-5
CASSTETGYEQYF TGTGCCAGCAGCACGGAGACAGGCTACGAGCAGTACTTC TRBV21-1 NA NA TRBJ2-7
CASMGLAGGSTGELFF TGCGCCAGCATGGGACTAGCGGGGGGGAGCACCGGGGAGCTGTTTTTT TRBV5-1 TRBD2 NA TRBJ2-2
CASSYRGRTDTQYF TGTGCCAGCAGTTACAGGGGGCGCACAGATACGCAGTATTTT TRBV6-5 TRBD1 once TRBJ2-3
CASSLFVRDRGHINYGYTF TGTGCCAGCAGCTTGTTTGTCCGCGACAGGGGCCATATTAACTATGGCTACACCTTC TRBV7-2 TRBD1 NA TRBJ1-2
CASSQDLILQGAPTDTQYF TGCGCCAGCAGCCAAGATCTGATTCTGCAGGGGGCCCCCACAGATACGCAGTATTTT TRBV4-3 TRBD1 once TRBJ2-3
CASSAGIRQPQHF TGTGCCAGCAGTGCAGGGATTCGGCAGCCCCAGCATTTT TRBV28 NA few TRBJ1-5
CASSFQWDRATEAFF TGTGCCAGCAGTTTTCAATGGGACAGGGCCACTGAAGCTTTCTTT TRBV6-5 TRBD1 NA TRBJ1-1
CATSSERQALNTGELFF TGTGCCACCAGCAGCGAAAGACAGGCGCTAAACACCGGGGAGCTGTTTTTT TRBV15 NA NA TRBJ2-2
CASSLGAAGGTQETQYF TGTGCCAGCAGCTTAGGGGCTGCGGGGGGTACCCAAGAGACCCAGTACTTC TRBV7-9 TRBD2 NA TRBJ2-5
CASSQDSRGRNTEAFF TGCGCCAGCAGCCAAGATTCCAGGGGAAGGAACACTGAAGCTTTCTTT TRBV4-3 NA few TRBJ1-1
CASSLDAQGTGRVGANEKLFF TGTGCCAGCAGCTTAGATGCCCAGGGTACAGGGAGAGTCGGAGCTAATGAAAAACTGTTTTTT TRBV7-6 NA NA TRBJ1-4
CASSLVGGVQETQYF TGTGCCAGCAGTTTAGTGGGCGGGGTACAAGAGACCCAGTACTTC TRBV27 NA NA TRBJ2-5
CASSLTLAVWGEQFF TGTGCCAGCAGTTTAACACTAGCGGTCTGGGGTGAGCAGTTCTTC TRBV27 TRBD2 NA TRBJ2-1
CASSNRTGRDQPQHF TGTGCCAGCAGCAATCGGACAGGGAGGGATCAGCCCCAGCATTTT TRBV7-9 TRBD1 once TRBJ1-5
CASSFLAGGQFYGYTF TGTGCCAGCAGCTTTTTGGCAGGGGGCCAATTCTATGGCTACACCTTC TRBV7-2 TRBD1 NA TRBJ1-2
CASSYYLGQRNTEAFF TGTGCCAGCAGTTACTATCTCGGACAGAGGAACACTGAAGCTTTCTTT TRBV6-6 NA NA TRBJ1-1
CASSGEDYYGYTF TGTGCCAGCAGTGGGGAGGACTACTATGGCTACACCTTC TRBV6-1 NA NA TRBJ1-2
CASSGDTPGELFF TGTGCCAGCAGCGGCGACACGCCCGGGGAGCTGTTTTTT TRBV6-5 NA NA TRBJ2-2
CASSPTRWNEQFF TGTGCCAGCTCACCGACTCGTTGGAATGAGCAGTTCTTC TRBV18 NA NA TRBJ2-1